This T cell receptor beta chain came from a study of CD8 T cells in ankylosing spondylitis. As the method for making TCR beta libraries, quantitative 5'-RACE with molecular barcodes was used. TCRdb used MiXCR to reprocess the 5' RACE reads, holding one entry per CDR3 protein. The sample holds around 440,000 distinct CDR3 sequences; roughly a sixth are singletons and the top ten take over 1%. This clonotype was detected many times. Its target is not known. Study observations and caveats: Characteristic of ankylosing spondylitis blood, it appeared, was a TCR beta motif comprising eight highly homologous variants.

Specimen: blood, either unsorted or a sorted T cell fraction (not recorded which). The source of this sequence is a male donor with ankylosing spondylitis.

Here the CDR3 DNA reads TGTGCCAGCAATGGGGGGGGGAGCTCCTACGAGCAGTACTTC. It encodes CASNGGGSSYEQYF. V and J are TRBV12-3 or TRBV12-4 and TRBJ2-7; 7 nucleotides match TRBD2. CDR3 size: 14 residues. After removal of 7 bases from V and 0 bases from J, the junction contained 6 bases not matched to a gene.